Listed below are T cell receptor beta chains from one sample, sequenced in a study of T cells in Graves' hyperthyroidism and ophthalmopathy. Via MiXCR, TCRdb re-called the multiplex PCR reads, giving one row per CDR3 protein. The table includes hundreds of thousands of distinct CDR3 sequences, 15% to 18% detected once. The sequenced sample consisted of blood. The receptors shown here come from a woman younger than 35 with Graves' hyperthyroidism that later progressed to Graves' ophthalmopathy. CDR3s include the opening cysteine and the closing phenylalanine or tryptophan. The D gene is left open where the match is weak. Rows may omit the clone size; those that give it use once, few, many or a size class.

D gene: TRBD1
clone size: NA
V gene: TRBV29-1
J gene: TRBJ1-4
CDR3 protein: CSVEGGTERRKLFF
CDR3 DNA: TGCAGCGTTGAAGGGGGGACAGAGAGGAGGAAACTGTTTTTT

D gene: NA
clone size: many
V gene: TRBV7-9
J gene: TRBJ2-3
CDR3 protein: CASSLGASISGTDTQYF
CDR3 DNA: TGTGCCAGCAGCTTAGGTGCTAGCATATCTGGCACAGATACGCAGTATTTT

D gene: TRBD2
clone size: NA
V gene: TRBV9
J gene: TRBJ2-3
CDR3 protein: CASSEPHGRGTDTQYF
CDR3 DNA: TGTGCCAGCAGCGAGCCCCACGGGAGGGGCACAGATACGCAGTATTTT

D gene: NA
clone size: NA
V gene: TRBV5-1
J gene: TRBJ1-1
CDR3 protein: CASSFIAGITFRTEAFF
CDR3 DNA: TGCGCCAGCAGCTTTATCGCAGGAATTACTTTTAGGACTGAAGCTTTCTTT

D gene: NA
clone size: many
V gene: TRBV7-2
J gene: TRBJ2-3
CDR3 protein: CASTWGMAERSTQYF
CDR3 DNA: TGTGCCAGCACCTGGGGTATGGCGGAGCGCTCTACGCAGTATTTT

D gene: NA
clone size: NA
V gene: TRBV30
J gene: TRBJ2-3
CDR3 protein: CAWSVGASTDTQYF
CDR3 DNA: TGTGCCTGGAGTGTAGGGGCGAGCACAGATACGCAGTATTTT

D gene: NA
clone size: NA
V gene: TRBV19
J gene: TRBJ1-1
CDR3 protein: CASSIYRTTEAFF
CDR3 DNA: TGTGCCAGTAGTATATACCGCACCACTGAAGCTTTCTTT

D gene: NA
clone size: NA
V gene: TRBV5-1
J gene: TRBJ2-1
CDR3 protein: CASRPTGENNEQFF
CDR3 DNA: TGCGCCAGCAGACCGACGGGCGAAAACAATGAGCAGTTCTTC

D gene: NA
clone size: many
V gene: TRBV3-1
J gene: TRBJ1-1
CDR3 protein: CASRGSADTEAFF
CDR3 DNA: TGTGCCAGTAGGGGGAGTGCCGACACTGAAGCTTTCTTT

D gene: NA
clone size: many
V gene: TRBV6-1
J gene: TRBJ1-6
CDR3 protein: CASSWAGRDNSPLHF
CDR3 DNA: TGTGCCAGCAGTTGGGCAGGGAGGGATAATTCACCCCTCCACTTT

D gene: NA
clone size: few
V gene: TRBV6-1
J gene: TRBJ1-5
CDR3 protein: CASSPILNSNQPQHF
CDR3 DNA: TGTGCCAGCAGCCCCATTCTAAATAGCAATCAGCCCCAGCATTTT

D gene: TRBD1
clone size: NA
V gene: TRBV27
J gene: TRBJ2-1
CDR3 protein: CASSLKAVGGQAYNEQFF
CDR3 DNA: TGTGCCAGCAGTTTAAAAGCCGTTGGGGGACAGGCTTACAATGAGCAGTTCTTC

D gene: NA
clone size: few
V gene: TRBV7-9
J gene: TRBJ2-7
CDR3 protein: CASSPGRGRVTYEQYF
CDR3 DNA: TGTGCCAGCAGCCCCGGGAGAGGCAGGGTCACCTACGAGCAGTACTTC

D gene: NA
clone size: NA
V gene: TRBV27
J gene: TRBJ2-3
CDR3 protein: CASSPRGGANTQYF
CDR3 DNA: TGTGCCAGCAGTCCCCGGGGCGGGGCGAATACGCAGTATTTT

D gene: NA
clone size: NA
V gene: TRBV24-1
J gene: TRBJ2-7
CDR3 protein: CATSDPGGEQYF
CDR3 DNA: TGTGCCACCAGTGATCCTGGCGGCGAGCAGTACTTC

D gene: NA
clone size: many
V gene: TRBV9
J gene: TRBJ2-3
CDR3 protein: CASSVGSQGGGTDTQYF
CDR3 DNA: TGTGCCAGCAGCGTAGGTTCCCAGGGCGGGGGCACAGATACGCAGTATTTT

D gene: TRBD2
clone size: NA
V gene: TRBV12-3/TRBV12-4
J gene: TRBJ2-7
CDR3 protein: CASSLAGGPSEQYF
CDR3 DNA: TGTGCCAGCAGTTTAGCGGGAGGGCCGTCCGAGCAGTACTTC

D gene: NA
clone size: many
V gene: TRBV24-1
J gene: TRBJ1-5
CDR3 protein: CATSDSGQTEPQHF
CDR3 DNA: TGTGCCACCAGTGATTCCGGACAGACCGAGCCCCAGCATTTT

D gene: NA
clone size: few
V gene: TRBV27
J gene: TRBJ2-1
CDR3 protein: CASSPDRHGQFF
CDR3 DNA: TGTGCCAGCAGTCCCGACAGGCATGGGCAGTTCTTC

D gene: TRBD2
clone size: NA
V gene: TRBV7-9
J gene: TRBJ2-3
CDR3 protein: CASIHLRDYTDTQYF
CDR3 DNA: TGTGCCAGCATACACCTCCGGGACTACACAGATACGCAGTATTTT

D gene: TRBD2
clone size: few
V gene: TRBV7-3
J gene: TRBJ2-2
CDR3 protein: CASSPGLARGELFF
CDR3 DNA: TGTGCCAGCTCCCCAGGACTAGCACGCGGGGAGCTGTTTTTT

D gene: NA
clone size: many
V gene: TRBV12-3/TRBV12-4
J gene: TRBJ2-7
CDR3 protein: CASRRLESYEQYF
CDR3 DNA: TGTGCCAGCAGGAGACTAGAGTCCTACGAGCAGTACTTC

D gene: TRBD2
clone size: NA
V gene: TRBV30
J gene: TRBJ2-1
CDR3 protein: CAWATSMGLGLAQFF
CDR3 DNA: TGTGCCTGGGCCACCTCCATGGGCTTAGGACTAGCACAGTTCTTC

D gene: NA
clone size: NA
V gene: TRBV15
J gene: TRBJ2-5
CDR3 protein: CATSREVEGETQYF
CDR3 DNA: TGTGCCACCAGCAGAGAGGTGGAAGGGGAGACCCAGTACTTC

D gene: NA
clone size: NA
V gene: TRBV7-9
J gene: TRBJ2-1
CDR3 protein: CASGQDRSSYNEQFF
CDR3 DNA: TGTGCCAGCGGCCAGGACCGCAGCTCCTACAATGAGCAGTTCTTC

D gene: NA
clone size: NA
V gene: TRBV10-2
J gene: TRBJ2-7
CDR3 protein: CASSESRVDEQYF
CDR3 DNA: TGCGCCAGCAGTGAGTCTAGGGTAGACGAGCAGTACTTC

D gene: NA
clone size: medium-sized
V gene: TRBV5-1
J gene: TRBJ2-1
CDR3 protein: CASSPQGALDNEQFF
CDR3 DNA: TGCGCCAGCAGCCCACAGGGAGCCTTAGACAATGAGCAGTTCTTC

D gene: NA
clone size: NA
V gene: TRBV27
J gene: TRBJ1-6
CDR3 protein: CASSLEGGFLYNSPLHF
CDR3 DNA: TGTGCCAGCAGTTTGGAAGGGGGGTTTCTCTATAATTCACCCCTCCACTTT

D gene: TRBD1
clone size: many
V gene: TRBV24-1
J gene: TRBJ2-5
CDR3 protein: CATSDRGQGQETQYF
CDR3 DNA: TGTGCCACCAGTGATCGTGGACAGGGCCAAGAGACCCAGTACTTC

D gene: TRBD1
clone size: many
V gene: TRBV20-1
J gene: TRBJ2-2
CDR3 protein: CSARTGGDIGELFF
CDR3 DNA: TGCAGTGCTAGGACAGGGGGCGACATCGGGGAGCTGTTTTTT

D gene: NA
clone size: many
V gene: TRBV6-2/TRBV6-3
J gene: TRBJ2-2
CDR3 protein: CASIDGMAGDTGELFF
CDR3 DNA: TGTGCCAGCATAGACGGGATGGCAGGAGACACCGGGGAGCTGTTTTTT

D gene: NA
clone size: many
V gene: TRBV5-1
J gene: TRBJ1-1
CDR3 protein: CASSGEGQGTEAFF
CDR3 DNA: TGCGCCAGCAGCGGGGAGGGGCAGGGGACTGAAGCTTTCTTT

D gene: TRBD1
clone size: NA
V gene: TRBV20-1
J gene: TRBJ2-7
CDR3 protein: CSAPGTEFYEQYF
CDR3 DNA: TGCAGTGCCCCCGGGACAGAGTTCTACGAGCAGTACTTC

D gene: TRBD2
clone size: few
V gene: TRBV20-1
J gene: TRBJ2-5
CDR3 protein: CSAKSPTSGRAGDQYF
CDR3 DNA: TGCAGTGCTAAGTCCCCAACTAGCGGGAGGGCTGGGGACCAGTACTTC

D gene: TRBD2
clone size: many
V gene: TRBV18
J gene: TRBJ2-7
CDR3 protein: CASSPKRTSSYEQYF
CDR3 DNA: TGTGCCAGCTCACCAAAGCGGACTAGCTCCTACGAGCAGTACTTC

D gene: NA
clone size: many
V gene: TRBV2
J gene: TRBJ1-1
CDR3 protein: CATRGGTEAFF
CDR3 DNA: TGTGCCACCAGGGGAGGAACTGAAGCTTTCTTT

D gene: NA
clone size: many
V gene: TRBV6-5
J gene: TRBJ2-7
CDR3 protein: CASSYSGDNSYEQYF
CDR3 DNA: TGTGCCAGCAGTTACTCAGGGGACAACTCCTACGAGCAGTACTTC

D gene: NA
clone size: many
V gene: TRBV3-1
J gene: TRBJ2-7
CDR3 protein: CASSQDYIGTDFSYEQYF
CDR3 DNA: TGTGCCAGCAGCCAAGATTACATAGGGACTGATTTCTCCTACGAGCAGTACTTC

D gene: TRBD2
clone size: many
V gene: TRBV20-1
J gene: TRBJ2-1
CDR3 protein: CSASHTSGRLDNEQFF
CDR3 DNA: TGCAGTGCTAGTCATACTAGCGGGAGACTGGACAATGAGCAGTTCTTC

D gene: TRBD2
clone size: many
V gene: TRBV7-9
J gene: TRBJ2-3
CDR3 protein: CASSNSGSETDTQYF
CDR3 DNA: TGTGCCAGCAGCAATAGCGGGAGTGAGACAGATACGCAGTATTTT

D gene: TRBD1
clone size: many
V gene: TRBV30
J gene: TRBJ2-7
CDR3 protein: CAWSAGQSYEQYF
CDR3 DNA: TGTGCCTGGAGTGCGGGACAGAGCTACGAGCAGTACTTC

D gene: NA
clone size: many
V gene: TRBV28
J gene: TRBJ2-7
CDR3 protein: CASGSFHEQYF
CDR3 DNA: TGTGCCAGCGGGAGTTTCCACGAGCAGTACTTC

D gene: NA
clone size: many
V gene: TRBV18
J gene: TRBJ2-7
CDR3 protein: CASSRQTLQANEQYF
CDR3 DNA: TGTGCCAGCTCACGACAGACGCTGCAGGCAAACGAGCAGTACTTC

D gene: NA
clone size: many
V gene: TRBV11-2
J gene: TRBJ2-5
CDR3 protein: CASSPGQTQYF
CDR3 DNA: TGTGCCAGCAGCCCGGGACAGACCCAGTACTTC

D gene: NA
clone size: many
V gene: TRBV28
J gene: TRBJ2-3
CDR3 protein: CAIMTAGDTDTQYF
CDR3 DNA: TGTGCCATCATGACAGCCGGAGACACAGATACGCAGTATTTT

D gene: NA
clone size: NA
V gene: TRBV7-9
J gene: TRBJ2-1
CDR3 protein: CASSLKYNEQFF
CDR3 DNA: TGTGCCAGCAGCTTAAAGTACAATGAGCAGTTCTTC

D gene: NA
clone size: many
V gene: TRBV7-9
J gene: TRBJ2-7
CDR3 protein: CASSLESAVYEQYF
CDR3 DNA: TGTGCCAGCAGCTTAGAGTCGGCAGTCTACGAGCAGTACTTC

D gene: NA
clone size: few
V gene: TRBV4-3
J gene: TRBJ2-3
CDR3 protein: CASSQTARRASTDTQYF
CDR3 DNA: TGCGCCAGCAGCCAAACAGCCCGGCGAGCTAGCACAGATACGCAGTATTTT

D gene: TRBD2
clone size: many
V gene: TRBV3-1
J gene: TRBJ2-3
CDR3 protein: CASSLSGRGLRSTDTQYF
CDR3 DNA: TGTGCCAGCAGCCTTAGCGGGAGGGGCCTTCGTAGCACAGATACGCAGTATTTT

D gene: TRBD1
clone size: NA
V gene: TRBV11-2
J gene: TRBJ2-2
CDR3 protein: CASSLGQGAEHGELFF
CDR3 DNA: TGTGCCAGCAGCTTAGGACAGGGGGCGGAACACGGGGAGCTGTTTTTT

D gene: NA
clone size: NA
V gene: TRBV7-9
J gene: TRBJ2-2
CDR3 protein: CASSRKNTGELFF
CDR3 DNA: TGTGCCAGCAGCCGCAAGAACACCGGGGAGCTGTTTTTT

D gene: TRBD1
clone size: many
V gene: TRBV7-9
J gene: TRBJ1-1
CDR3 protein: CASSFGTGDPDTEAFF
CDR3 DNA: TGTGCCAGCAGCTTCGGGACAGGGGATCCGGACACTGAAGCTTTCTTT

D gene: NA
clone size: NA
V gene: TRBV15
J gene: TRBJ2-2
CDR3 protein: CATSREGRGAGELFF
CDR3 DNA: TGTGCCACCAGCAGAGAGGGAAGGGGGGCCGGGGAGCTGTTTTTT

D gene: TRBD2
clone size: NA
V gene: TRBV5-1
J gene: TRBJ2-7
CDR3 protein: CASTLVRRGSYEQYF
CDR3 DNA: TGCGCCAGCACCCTGGTTCGGCGGGGGTCCTACGAGCAGTACTTC

D gene: TRBD1
clone size: many
V gene: TRBV11-2
J gene: TRBJ1-4
CDR3 protein: CASSFWGRGDEKLFF
CDR3 DNA: TGTGCCAGCAGCTTTTGGGGCAGGGGGGATGAAAAACTGTTTTTT

D gene: NA
clone size: NA
V gene: TRBV27
J gene: TRBJ2-2
CDR3 protein: CASTGQGITGELFF
CDR3 DNA: TGTGCCAGCACGGGGCAGGGTATCACCGGGGAGCTGTTTTTT

D gene: NA
clone size: few
V gene: TRBV7-9
J gene: TRBJ2-5
CDR3 protein: CASSSPDIRETQYF
CDR3 DNA: TGTGCCAGCAGCTCCCCGGACATCCGAGAGACCCAGTACTTC

D gene: TRBD1
clone size: many
V gene: TRBV28
J gene: TRBJ2-7
CDR3 protein: CASSSPGQGGSYEQYF
CDR3 DNA: TGTGCCAGCAGTTCCCCCGGACAGGGGGGGTCCTACGAGCAGTACTTC

D gene: TRBD1
clone size: NA
V gene: TRBV5-1
J gene: TRBJ2-2
CDR3 protein: CASSLGTGSYTGELFF
CDR3 DNA: TGCGCCAGCAGCTTGGGGACAGGGTCGTACACCGGGGAGCTGTTTTTT